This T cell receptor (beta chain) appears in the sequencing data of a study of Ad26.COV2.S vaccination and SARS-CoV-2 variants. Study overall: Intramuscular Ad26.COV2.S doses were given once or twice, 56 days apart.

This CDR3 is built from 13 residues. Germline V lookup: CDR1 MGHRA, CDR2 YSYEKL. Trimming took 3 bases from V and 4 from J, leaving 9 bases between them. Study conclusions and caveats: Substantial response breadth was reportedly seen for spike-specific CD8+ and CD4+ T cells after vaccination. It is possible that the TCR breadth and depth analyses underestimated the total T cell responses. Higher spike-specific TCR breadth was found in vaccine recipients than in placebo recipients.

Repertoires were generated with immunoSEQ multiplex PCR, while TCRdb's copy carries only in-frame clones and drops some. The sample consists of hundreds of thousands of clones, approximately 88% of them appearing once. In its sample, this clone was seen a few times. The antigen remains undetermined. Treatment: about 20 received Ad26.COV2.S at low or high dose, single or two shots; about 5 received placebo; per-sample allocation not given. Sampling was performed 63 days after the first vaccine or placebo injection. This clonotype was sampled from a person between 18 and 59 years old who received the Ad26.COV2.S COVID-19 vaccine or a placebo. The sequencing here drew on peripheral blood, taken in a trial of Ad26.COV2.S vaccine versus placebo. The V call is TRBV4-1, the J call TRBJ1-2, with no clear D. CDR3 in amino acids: CASSQDGPYGYTF. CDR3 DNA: TGCGCCAGCAGCCAGGATGGGCCCTATGGCTACACCTTC.